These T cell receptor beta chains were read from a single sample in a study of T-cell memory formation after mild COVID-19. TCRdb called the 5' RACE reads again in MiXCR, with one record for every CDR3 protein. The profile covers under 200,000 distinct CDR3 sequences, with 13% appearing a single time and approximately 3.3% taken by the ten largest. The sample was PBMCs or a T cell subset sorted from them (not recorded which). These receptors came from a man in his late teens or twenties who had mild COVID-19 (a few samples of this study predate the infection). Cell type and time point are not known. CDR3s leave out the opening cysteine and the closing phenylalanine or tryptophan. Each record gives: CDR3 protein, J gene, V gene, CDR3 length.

ASSLRQVTDTQY | TRBJ2-3 | TRBV12-3/TRBV12-4 | 12
ASRGTGSSNQPQH | TRBJ1-5 | TRBV19 | 13
ASSLVGRTDTQY | TRBJ2-3 | TRBV7-2 | 12
ASSPARGARVGYT | TRBJ1-2 | TRBV5-5 | 13
ASSPTSGGAGTDTQY | TRBJ2-3 | TRBV5-1 | 15
ASTWSSGIDADTQY | TRBJ2-3 | TRBV7-2 | 14
ATGTDSYGYT | TRBJ1-2 | TRBV24-1 | 10
ASSVDSRQF | TRBJ2-1 | TRBV9 | 9
ASSLERLAGGDTQY | TRBJ2-3 | TRBV7-2 | 14
ASSSPYEGGNTEAF | TRBJ1-1 | TRBV6-5 | 14
ASRTTGGFGEAF | TRBJ1-1 | TRBV2 | 12
ASSERPGEGYEQF | TRBJ2-1 | TRBV18 | 13
ASSRQRSNTEAF | TRBJ1-1 | TRBV7-2 | 12
SARVAGALIGELF | TRBJ2-2 | TRBV20-1 | 13
ASEDDTDTQY | TRBJ2-3 | TRBV6-5 | 10
ASSIAGTDTQY | TRBJ2-3 | TRBV5-1 | 11
ASSPPRRTGDYNEQF | TRBJ2-1 | TRBV18 | 15
ASSPRGVAGGVIDEQF | TRBJ2-1 | TRBV9 | 16
ASSPGTAKNIQY | TRBJ2-4 | TRBV7-3 | 12
SARETANTEAF | TRBJ1-1 | TRBV20-1 | 11
ATSRGTNYGYT | TRBJ1-2 | TRBV24-1 | 11
ASSYGQDTEAF | TRBJ1-1 | TRBV6-6 | 11
ASRTSPRHEQF | TRBJ2-1 | TRBV12-3/TRBV12-4 | 11
ASSLDGGTGNTIY | TRBJ1-3 | TRBV11-3 | 13
STGAGTDTQY | TRBJ2-3 | TRBV29-1 | 10
ASSLEEGNEQY | TRBJ2-7 | TRBV7-6 | 11
ASSLGNRGNSPLH | TRBJ1-6 | TRBV7-2 | 13
ASSLALGETQY | TRBJ2-5 | TRBV7-2 | 11
ASSEGLYSGNTIY | TRBJ1-3 | TRBV5-1 | 13
ASSYSAGVYEQY | TRBJ2-7 | TRBV6-5 | 12
SARGGLNTEAF | TRBJ1-1 | TRBV20-1 | 11
ASSWRDLYEQY | TRBJ2-7 | TRBV6-2/TRBV6-3 | 11
ASSYAVGSSPLH | TRBJ1-6 | TRBV6-5 | 12
ASSLPGGGQETQY | TRBJ2-5 | TRBV11-2 | 13
ASSLVWTVAYEQY | TRBJ2-7 | TRBV7-2 | 13
ASSFDRDYGYT | TRBJ1-2 | TRBV7-2 | 11
ASRRGSRTESWNEQF | TRBJ2-1 | TRBV12-3/TRBV12-4 | 15
ASSLQGQGIAQY | TRBJ2-5 | TRBV27 | 12
ASSQPGGEAF | TRBJ1-1 | TRBV5-1 | 10
ASGRTGLYGNTIY | TRBJ1-3 | TRBV6-2/TRBV6-3 | 13
ASSIDRRTTEAF | TRBJ1-1 | TRBV19 | 12
ASSRAPEGRGRTDTQY | TRBJ2-3 | TRBV7-9 | 16